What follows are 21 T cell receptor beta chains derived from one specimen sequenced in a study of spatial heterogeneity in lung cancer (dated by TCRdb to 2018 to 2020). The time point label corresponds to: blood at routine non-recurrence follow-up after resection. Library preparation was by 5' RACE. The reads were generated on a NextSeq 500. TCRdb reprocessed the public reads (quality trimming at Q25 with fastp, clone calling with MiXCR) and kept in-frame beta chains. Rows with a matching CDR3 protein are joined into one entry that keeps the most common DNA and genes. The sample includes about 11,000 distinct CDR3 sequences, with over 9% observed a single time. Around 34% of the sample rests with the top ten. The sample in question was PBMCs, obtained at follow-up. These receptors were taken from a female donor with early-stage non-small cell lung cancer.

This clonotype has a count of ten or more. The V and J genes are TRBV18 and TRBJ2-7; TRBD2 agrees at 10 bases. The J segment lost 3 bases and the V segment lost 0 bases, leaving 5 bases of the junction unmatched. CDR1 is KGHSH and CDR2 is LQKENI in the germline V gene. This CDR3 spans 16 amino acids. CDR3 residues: CASSPPLTSGNYEQYF. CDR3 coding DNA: TGTGCCAGCTCACCACCCCTCACTAGCGGGAACTACGAGCAGTACTTC.

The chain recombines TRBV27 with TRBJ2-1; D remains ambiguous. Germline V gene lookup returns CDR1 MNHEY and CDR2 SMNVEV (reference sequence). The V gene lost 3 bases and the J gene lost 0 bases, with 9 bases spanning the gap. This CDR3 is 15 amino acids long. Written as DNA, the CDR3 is TGTGCCAGCAGTTTCGGACGGACCTCCTACAATGAGCAGTTCTTC. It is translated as CASSFGRTSYNEQFF.

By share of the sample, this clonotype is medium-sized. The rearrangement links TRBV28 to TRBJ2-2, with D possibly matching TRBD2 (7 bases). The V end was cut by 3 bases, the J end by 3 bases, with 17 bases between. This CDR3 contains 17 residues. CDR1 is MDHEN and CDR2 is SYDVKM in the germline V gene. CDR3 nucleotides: TGTGCCAGCAGTTTCGAGTTTGGGGGGGCGGACACCGGGGAGCTGTTTTTT. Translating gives CASSFEFGGADTGELFF. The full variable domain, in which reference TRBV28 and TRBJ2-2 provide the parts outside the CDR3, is DVKVTQSSRYLVKRTGEKVFLECVQDMDHENMFWYRQDPGLGLRLIYFSYDVKMKEKGDIPEGYSVSREKKERFSLILESASTNQTSMYLCASSFEFGGADTGELFFGEGSRLTVL.

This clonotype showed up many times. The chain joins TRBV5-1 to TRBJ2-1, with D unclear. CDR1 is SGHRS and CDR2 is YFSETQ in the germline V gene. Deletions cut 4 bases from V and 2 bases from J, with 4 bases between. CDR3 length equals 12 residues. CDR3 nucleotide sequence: TGCGCCAGCAGCAACACCTACAATGAGCAGTTCTTC. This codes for CASSNTYNEQFF. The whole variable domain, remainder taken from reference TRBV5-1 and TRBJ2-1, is KAGVTQTPRYLIKTRGQQVTLSCSPISGHRSVSWYQQTPGQGLQFLFEYFSETQRNKGNFPGRFSGRQFSNSRSEMNVSTLELGDSALYLCASSNTYNEQFFGPGTRLTVL.

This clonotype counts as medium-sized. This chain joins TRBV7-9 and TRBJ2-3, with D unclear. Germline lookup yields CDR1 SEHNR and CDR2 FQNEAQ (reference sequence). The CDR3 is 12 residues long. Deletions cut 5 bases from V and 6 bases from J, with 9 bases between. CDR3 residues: CASSPFYDTQYF. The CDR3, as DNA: TGTGCCAGCAGCCCTTTCTATGATACGCAGTATTTT.

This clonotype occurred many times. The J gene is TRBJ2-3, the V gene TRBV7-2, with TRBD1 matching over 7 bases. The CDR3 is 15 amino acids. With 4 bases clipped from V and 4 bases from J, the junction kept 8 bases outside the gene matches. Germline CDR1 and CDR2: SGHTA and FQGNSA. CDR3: CASSSNDRDPDTQYF. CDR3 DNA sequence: TGTGCCAGCAGCTCCAACGACAGGGACCCAGATACGCAGTATTTT.

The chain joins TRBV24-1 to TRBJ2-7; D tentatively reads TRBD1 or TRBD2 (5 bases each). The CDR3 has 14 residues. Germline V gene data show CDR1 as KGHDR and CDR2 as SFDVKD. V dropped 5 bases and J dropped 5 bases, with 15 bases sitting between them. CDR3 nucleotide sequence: TGTGCCACCAGTGCCTGGGGCAGGGACCACGAGCAGTACTTC. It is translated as CATSAWGRDHEQYF.

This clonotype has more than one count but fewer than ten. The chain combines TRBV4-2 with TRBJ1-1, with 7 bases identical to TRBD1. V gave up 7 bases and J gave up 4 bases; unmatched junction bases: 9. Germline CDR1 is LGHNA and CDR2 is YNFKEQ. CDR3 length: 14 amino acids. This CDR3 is CASTIATGSTEAFF. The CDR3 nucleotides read TGTGCCAGCACCATCGCGACAGGGAGCACTGAAGCTTTCTTT.

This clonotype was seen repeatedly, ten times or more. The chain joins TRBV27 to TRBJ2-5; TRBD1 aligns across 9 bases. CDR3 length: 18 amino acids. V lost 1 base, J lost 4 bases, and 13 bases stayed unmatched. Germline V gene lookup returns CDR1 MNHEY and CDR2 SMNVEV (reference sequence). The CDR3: CASSLFPIDRGEGETQYF. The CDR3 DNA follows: TGTGCCAGCAGTTTATTCCCAATCGACAGGGGGGAAGGAGAGACCCAGTACTTC.

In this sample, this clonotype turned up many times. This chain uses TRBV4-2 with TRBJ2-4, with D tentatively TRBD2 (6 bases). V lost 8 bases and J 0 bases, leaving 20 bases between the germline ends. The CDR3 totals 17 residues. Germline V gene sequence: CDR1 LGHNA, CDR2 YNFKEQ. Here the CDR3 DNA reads TGTGCCAGCGGCGGAGGTAGCGGACCCCTAGCCAAAAACATTCAGTACTTC. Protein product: CASGGGSGPLAKNIQYF.

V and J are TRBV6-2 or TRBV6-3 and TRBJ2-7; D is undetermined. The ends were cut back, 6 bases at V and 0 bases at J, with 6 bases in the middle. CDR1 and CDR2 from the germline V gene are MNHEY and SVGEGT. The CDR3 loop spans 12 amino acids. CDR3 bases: TGTGCCAGCAGATCTCCCTCCTACGAGCAGTACTTC. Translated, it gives CASRSPSYEQYF.

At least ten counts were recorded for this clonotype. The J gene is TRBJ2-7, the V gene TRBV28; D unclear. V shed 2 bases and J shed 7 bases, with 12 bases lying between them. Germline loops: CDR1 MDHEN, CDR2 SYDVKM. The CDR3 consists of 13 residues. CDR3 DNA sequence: TGTGCCAGCAGTTTAACCGGGTCCAGGGAGCAGTACTTC. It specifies CASSLTGSREQYF.

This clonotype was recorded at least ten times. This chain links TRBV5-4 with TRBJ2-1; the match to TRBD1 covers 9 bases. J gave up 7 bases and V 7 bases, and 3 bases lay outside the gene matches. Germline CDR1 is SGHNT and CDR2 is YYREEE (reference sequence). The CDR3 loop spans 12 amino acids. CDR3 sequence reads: CASGQGRNEQFF. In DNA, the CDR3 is TGTGCCAGCGGACAGGGGAGGAATGAGCAGTTCTTC.

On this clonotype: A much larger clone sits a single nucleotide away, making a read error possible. This CDR3 is CASSFGSYTQYF. The CDR3 region has the DNA TGTGCCAGCAGCTTCGGTTCGTATACGCAGTATTTT. The rearrangement uses TRBV11-3 and TRBJ2-3; D gene unclear. V lost 3 bases and J lost 7, with 8 bases in between. Germline V CDR1 and CDR2: SGHNT, YENEEA. The CDR3 extends over 12 amino acids. Full variable domain (outside the CDR3, taken from reference TRBV11-3 and TRBJ2-3): EAGVVQSPRYKIIEKKQPVAFWCNPISGHNTLYWYLQNLGQGPELLIRYENEEAVDDSQLPKDRFSAERLKGVDSTLKIQPAELGDSAVYLCASSFGSYTQYFGPGTRLTVL.

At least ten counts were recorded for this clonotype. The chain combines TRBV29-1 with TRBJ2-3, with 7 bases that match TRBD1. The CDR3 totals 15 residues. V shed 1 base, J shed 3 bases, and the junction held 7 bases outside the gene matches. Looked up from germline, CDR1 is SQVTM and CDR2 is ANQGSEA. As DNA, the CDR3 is TGCAGCGTTGAAGCTGGACAGGTGTTTACAGATACGCAGTATTTT. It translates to CSVEAGQVFTDTQYF.

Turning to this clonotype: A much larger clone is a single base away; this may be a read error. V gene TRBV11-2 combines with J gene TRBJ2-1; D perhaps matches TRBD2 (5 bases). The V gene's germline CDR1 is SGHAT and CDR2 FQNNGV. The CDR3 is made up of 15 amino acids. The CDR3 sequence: CASSLGTAAYNVQFF. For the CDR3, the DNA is TGTGCCAGCAGCTTAGGGACTGCCGCCTACAATGTGCAGTTCTTC.

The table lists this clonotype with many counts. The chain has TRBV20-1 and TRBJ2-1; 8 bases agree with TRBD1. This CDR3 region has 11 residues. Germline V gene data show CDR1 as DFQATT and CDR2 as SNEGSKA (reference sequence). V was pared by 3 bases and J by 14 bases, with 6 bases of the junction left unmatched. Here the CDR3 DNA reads TGCAGTGCTAGTAGCCCGGGACAGGAGTTCTTC. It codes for CSASSPGQEFF.

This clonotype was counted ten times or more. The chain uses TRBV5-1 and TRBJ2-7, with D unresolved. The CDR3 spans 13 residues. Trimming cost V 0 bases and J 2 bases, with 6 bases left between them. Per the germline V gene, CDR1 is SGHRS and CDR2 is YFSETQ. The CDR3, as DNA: TGCGCCAGCAGCTTGGGCCCAACCTACGAGCAGTACTTC. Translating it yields CASSLGPTYEQYF.

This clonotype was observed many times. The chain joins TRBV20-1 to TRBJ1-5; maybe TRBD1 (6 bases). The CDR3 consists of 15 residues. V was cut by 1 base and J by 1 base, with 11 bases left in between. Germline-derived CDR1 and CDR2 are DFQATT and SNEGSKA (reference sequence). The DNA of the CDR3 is TGCAGTGCTAGAGTGTACCAGGGGAGCAATCAGCCCCAGCATTTT. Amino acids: CSARVYQGSNQPQHF.

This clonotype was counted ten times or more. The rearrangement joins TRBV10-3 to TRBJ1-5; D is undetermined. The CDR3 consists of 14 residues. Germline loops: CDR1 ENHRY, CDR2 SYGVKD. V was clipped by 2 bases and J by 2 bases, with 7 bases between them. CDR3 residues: CAISEGHGNQPQHF. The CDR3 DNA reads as TGTGCCATCAGTGAGGGGCACGGCAATCAGCCCCAGCATTTT.

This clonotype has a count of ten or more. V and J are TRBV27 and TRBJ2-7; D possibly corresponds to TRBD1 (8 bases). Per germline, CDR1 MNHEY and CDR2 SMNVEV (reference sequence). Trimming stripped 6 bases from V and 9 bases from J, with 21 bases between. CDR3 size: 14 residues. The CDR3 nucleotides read TGTGCCAGCAGCACAGGGGGGGGGCAGATACGGCAGTACTTC. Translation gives CASSTGGGQIRQYF.